The 10 T cell receptor beta chains listed next were all sequenced from one sample in a study of blood T cell repertoires in COVID-19. Assay used: immunoSEQ multiplex PCR; TCRdb lists only in-frame clones, some missing. The sample contains approximately 53,000 clones, around 90% of which appear only once. The sequenced sample consisted of peripheral blood. These receptors were collected from a woman older than 75 with COVID-19, enrolled during active disease.

Only one count was recorded for this clone. This chain links TRBV6-6 with TRBJ2-3; maybe TRBD2 (7 bases). The CDR3 covers 14 residues. V lost 2 bases, J lost 5 bases, and 11 bases lay in between. Germline CDR1 reads MNHNY; CDR2 reads SVGAGI (reference sequence). The CDR3 reads CASSYGGAVDTQYF. The CDR3 nucleotides read TGTGCCAGCAGTTACGGGGGGGCCGTAGATACGCAGTATTTT.

The genes are TRBV15 and TRBJ2-1; 8 bases line up with TRBD2. The trim removed 2 bases at V and 0 bases at J, leaving 6 bases unmatched. This CDR3 is built from 17 residues. Germline CDR1 is LNHNV and CDR2 is YYDKDF (reference sequence). The CDR3 loop is CATSRWPGGPSYNEQFF. The CDR3 DNA is TGTGCCACCAGCAGATGGCCGGGGGGGCCCTCCTACAATGAGCAGTTCTTC.

The chain couples TRBV7-8 to TRBJ1-2, with a possible D match to TRBD1 (5 bases). The CDR3 is 14 residues long. Germline CDR1 is SGHVS and CDR2 is FQNEAQ. V lost 2 bases to trimming and J lost 7 bases, with 14 bases between them. CDR3 sequence (DNA): TGTGCCAGCAGCTTATGGGCGGGGGTCGGTGGCTACACCTTC. Its protein is CASSLWAGVGGYTF.

The V call is TRBV7-2, the J call TRBJ1-2, with 7 bases matching TRBD1. CDR1 SGHTA and CDR2 FQGNSA come from the germline V gene. V trimming: 1 base; J trimming: 3 bases; junction bases outside the gene matches: 11. There are 17 residues in the CDR3. As DNA, the CDR3 is TGTGCCAGCAGCTTAGTGGGAACAGGGGATGCTTACTATGGCTACACCTTC. Translating it yields CASSLVGTGDAYYGYTF.

The chain employs TRBV4-2 and TRBJ2-3; D unresolved. V was trimmed by 4 bases and J by 0 bases, leaving 17 bases between them. This CDR3 is built from 17 residues. Per the germline V gene, CDR1 is LGHNA and CDR2 is YNFKEQ. The CDR3 region is CASSLGPDPGSTDTQYF. Here the CDR3 DNA reads TGTGCCAGCAGCCTTGGGCCCGACCCTGGAAGCACAGATACGCAGTATTTT.

The genes are TRBV5-1 and TRBJ1-2, with TRBD1 matching over 7 bases. The CDR3 length is 13 residues. CDR1 and CDR2 from the germline V gene are SGHRS and YFSETQ. V lost 6 bases and J lost 4; bases outside the gene matches: 6. CDR3 loop: CASTLQGSYGYTF. The CDR3 DNA follows: TGCGCCAGCACCTTACAGGGGTCCTATGGCTACACCTTC.

The genes are TRBV4-2 and TRBJ2-1, with 7 bases lining up with TRBD2. CDR1 is LGHNA and CDR2 is YNFKEQ in the germline V gene. This CDR3 spans 20 amino acids. V lost 0 bases, J lost 7 bases, and 21 bases stayed unmatched. The chain's CDR3 is CASSQDAPAGGWGFGNEQFF. The CDR3 DNA is TGTGCCAGCAGCCAAGATGCGCCCGCCGGGGGGTGGGGATTTGGGAATGAGCAGTTCTTC.

The rearrangement joins TRBV18 to TRBJ1-1; no reliable D call. V was shortened by 3 bases and J by 11 bases, with 16 bases between the two germline ends. Germline lookup yields CDR1 KGHSH and CDR2 LQKENI. This CDR3 region has 13 residues. Here the CDR3 reads CASSPPGGLTAFF. CDR3 sequence (DNA): TGTGCCAGCTCACCCCCGGGAGGTCTGACGGCTTTCTTT. The full variable domain, its missing parts supplied by reference TRBV18 and TRBJ1-1, is NAGVMQNPRHLVRRRGQEARLRCSPMKGHSHVYWYRQLPEEGLKFMVYLQKENIIDESGMPKERFSAEFPKEGPSILRIQQVVRGDSAAYFCASSPPGGLTAFFGQGTRLTVV.

The chain is built from TRBV5-1 and TRBJ1-6, with D possibly TRBD1 on 5 matching bases. V was clipped by 0 bases and J by 10 bases, with 14 bases between them. CDR1 is SGHRS and CDR2 is YFSETQ in the germline V gene. The CDR3 covers 15 residues. The CDR3 region has the DNA TGCGCCAGCAGCTTGGTAGGAGGGGACCGGTCACCCCTCCACTTT. Translated, it gives CASSLVGGDRSPLHF.

This clone was seen a handful of times. The chain couples TRBV5-1 to TRBJ2-3, with TRBD2 as a possible D gene (6 bases). Trimming took off 1 base at V and 1 base at J, with 10 bases between the two ends. CDR1 and CDR2 from the germline V gene are SGHRS and YFSETQ. The CDR3 spans 15 residues. CDR3 protein: CASSLSGGRTDTQYF. The CDR3 nucleotides read TGCGCCAGCAGCTTGTCCGGGGGTCGCACAGATACGCAGTATTTT. The complete variable domain, with remaining parts taken from reference TRBV5-1 and TRBJ2-3, reads KAGVTQTPRYLIKTRGQQVTLSCSPISGHRSVSWYQQTPGQGLQFLFEYFSETQRNKGNFPGRFSGRQFSNSRSEMNVSTLELGDSALYLCASSLSGGRTDTQYFGPGTRLTVL.